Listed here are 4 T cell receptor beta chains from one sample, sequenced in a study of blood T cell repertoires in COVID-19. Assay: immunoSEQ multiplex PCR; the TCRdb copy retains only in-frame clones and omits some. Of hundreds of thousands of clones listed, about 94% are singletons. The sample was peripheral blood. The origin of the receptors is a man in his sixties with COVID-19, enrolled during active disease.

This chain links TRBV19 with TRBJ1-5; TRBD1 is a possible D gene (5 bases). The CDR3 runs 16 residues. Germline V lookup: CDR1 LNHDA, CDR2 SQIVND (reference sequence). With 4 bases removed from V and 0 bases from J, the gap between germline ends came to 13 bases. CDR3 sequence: CASSTSGSYSNQPQHF. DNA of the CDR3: TGTGCCAGTAGTACTTCAGGGTCCTATAGCAATCAGCCCCAGCATTTT.

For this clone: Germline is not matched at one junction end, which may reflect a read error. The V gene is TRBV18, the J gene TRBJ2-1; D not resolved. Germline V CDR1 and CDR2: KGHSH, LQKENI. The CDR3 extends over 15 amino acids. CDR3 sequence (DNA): TGTGCCAGCTCCCCACTGTCGAGCTCCTACAATGAGCAGTTCTTC. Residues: CASSPLSSSYNEQFF.

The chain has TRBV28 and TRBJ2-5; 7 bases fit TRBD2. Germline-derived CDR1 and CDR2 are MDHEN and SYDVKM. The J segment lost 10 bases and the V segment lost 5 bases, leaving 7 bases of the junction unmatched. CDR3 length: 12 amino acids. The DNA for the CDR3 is TGTGCCAGCAGTCTAATGGGGGGGGTCCAGTACTTC. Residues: CASSLMGGVQYF.

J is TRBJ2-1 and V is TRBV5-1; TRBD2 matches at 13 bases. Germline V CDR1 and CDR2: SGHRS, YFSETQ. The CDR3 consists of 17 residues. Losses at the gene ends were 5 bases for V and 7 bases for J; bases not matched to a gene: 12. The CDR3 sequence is CASSFGTSGKGWNEQFF. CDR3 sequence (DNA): TGCGCCAGCAGTTTCGGGACTAGCGGGAAGGGTTGGAATGAGCAGTTCTTC.